The 31 T cell receptor beta chains reported below all come from one sample, sequenced in a study of blood T cells in healthy people across ages. The authors ran a second PCR of 7 to 11 cycles using a sample-barcoded 5' primer and a J-beta primer mix. One entry per CDR3 protein results from TCRdb running MiXCR on the 5' RACE reads. This sample has under 2 million distinct CDR3 sequences, with 30% to 40% found just once. Specimen: blood. The source is a woman aged 30 to 39 in good health.

The rearrangement uses TRBV3-1 and TRBJ2-1, with TRBD2 matching 9 bases. The CDR3 contains 15 residues. CDR1 and CDR2 (germline): LGHDT, YNNKEL (reference sequence). The trim removed 2 bases at V and 8 bases at J, leaving 7 bases unmatched. The chain's CDR3 is CASSQPGLAGDEQFF. CDR3 bases: TGTGCCAGCAGCCAACCGGGACTAGCCGGGGATGAGCAGTTCTTC.

The chain recombines TRBV2 with TRBJ2-3; D is unclear. Between the trimmed V and J ends, which lost 5 bases and 3 bases, there was a span of 9 bases. This CDR3 has 13 residues. CDR1 is SNHLY, CDR2 FYNNEI, per germline. CDR3 residues: CASSKERTDTQYF. The CDR3 nucleotides read TGTGCCAGCAGTAAAGAGAGGACAGATACGCAGTATTTT.

The chain couples TRBV20-1 to TRBJ1-1; TRBD1 aligns across 9 bases. The CDR3 has 14 amino acids. V lost 0 bases and J lost 8; bases outside the gene matches: 7. The germline V gene encodes CDR1 DFQATT and CDR2 SNEGSKA (reference sequence). CDR3 DNA sequence: TGCAGTGCTAGAGATAGAAGGACAGGGGTCGAAGCTTTCTTT. Encoded protein: CSARDRRTGVEAFF.

The genes are TRBV7-2 and TRBJ1-5; TRBD1 might be the D (5 bases). The CDR3 totals 15 residues. V dropped 1 base and J dropped 1 base, with 8 bases sitting between them. The germline V gene encodes CDR1 SGHTA and CDR2 FQGNSA. The CDR3 DNA reads TGTGCCAGCAGCTTAGAGGGGAGGAGCAATCAGCCCCAGCATTTT. Translated: CASSLEGRSNQPQHF.

At least ten counts were recorded for this clonotype. The chain combines TRBV12-3 or TRBV12-4 with TRBJ2-1; possibly TRBD1 or TRBD2 for D (5 bases each). V lost 8 bases and J lost 9, with 11 bases in between. CDR3 length: 11 amino acids. The CDR3 loop is CASLGPPEQFF. Here the CDR3 DNA reads TGTGCCAGCTTGGGACCGCCTGAGCAGTTCTTC.

J is TRBJ1-5 and V is TRBV6-6; D not certain. The CDR3 covers 13 residues. Trimming shortened V by 11 bases and J by 0 bases, and 11 bases separated the two germline ends. Per the germline V gene, CDR1 is MNHNY and CDR2 is SVGAGI (reference sequence). This chain's CDR3 is CACTGYSNQPQHF. In DNA form, the CDR3 reads TGTGCCTGCACGGGGTATAGCAATCAGCCCCAGCATTTT.

With respect to this clonotype: One junction end does not reproduce the germline sequence, and a read error may be involved. J is TRBJ2-7 and V is TRBV12-3 or TRBV12-4, with D unclear. The CDR3 extends over 13 amino acids. The CDR3 sequence: CASSQAGPYERYF. DNA of the CDR3: TGTGCCAGCAGTCAAGCCGGGCCCTACGAGCGGTACTTC.

This clonotype was seen repeatedly, ten times or more. J is TRBJ2-1 and V is TRBV29-1; D is perhaps TRBD1 (6 bases). The germline V and J ends were trimmed by 5 bases and 6 bases, with 17 bases remaining between them. Per germline, CDR1 SQVTM and CDR2 ANQGSEA. CDR3 length: 14 residues. The CDR3 is CSVLRGVDLNEQFF. CDR3 DNA sequence: TGCAGCGTTCTCAGGGGAGTGGACCTCAATGAGCAGTTCTTC.

Note on this clonotype: One junction end disagrees with the germline gene, perhaps due to a read error. V gene TRBV6-1 combines with J gene TRBJ2-5; TRBD2 might be the D (5 bases). The germline V gene encodes CDR1 MNHNS and CDR2 SASEGT. The CDR3 loop spans 20 amino acids. CDR3 coding DNA: TGTACCAGCAGTCCCACTCAGCTTACGCGCCTAAAGGCGGCGGGAGAGACCCAGTACTTC. This sequence encodes CTSSPTQLTRLKAAGETQYF.

The chain is built from TRBV4-1 and TRBJ2-1, with 8 bases identical to TRBD2. The V and J ends lost 1 base and 15 bases, in that order; junction bases with no gene match: 14. The CDR3 length is 15 residues. The germline gives CDR1 MGHRA, CDR2 YSYEKL. CDR3: CASSQGHNGRVDGFF. CDR3 nucleotides: TGCGCCAGCAGCCAAGGTCATAACGGGAGGGTAGATGGGTTCTTC.

The J gene is TRBJ1-2, the V gene TRBV6-5; weak D call: TRBD1 (5 bases). Per the germline V gene, CDR1 is MNHEY and CDR2 is SVGAGI. The CDR3 is 14 amino acids. Trimming removed 2 bases at V and 5 bases at J, with 12 bases between. The CDR3 loop is CASSYGTDAYGYTF. CDR3 nucleotides: TGTGCCAGCAGTTACGGGACGGATGCGTATGGCTACACCTTC.

This clonotype was observed a few times. This sequence joins TRBV20-1 and TRBJ2-5; the match to TRBD1 covers 7 bases. The trim removed 1 base at V and 5 bases at J, leaving 13 bases unmatched. Germline CDR1 and CDR2: DFQATT and SNEGSKA (reference sequence). This CDR3 region has 16 residues. The CDR3 DNA follows: TGCAGTGCTAGAGGGGTCACACAGGGGATGGCGGAGACCCAGTACTTC. The encoded protein is CSARGVTQGMAETQYF.

V usage is TRBV3-1 and J usage is TRBJ1-1, with D unresolved. The ends were cut back, 4 bases at V and 2 bases at J, with 11 bases in the middle. Germline CDR1 LGHDT, CDR2 YNNKEL (reference sequence). There are 14 residues in the CDR3. CDR3 region: CASSPPRTNTEAFF. The CDR3 DNA is TGTGCCAGCAGCCCGCCTCGTACTAACACTGAAGCTTTCTTT.

This clonotype was recorded many times. This rearrangement joins TRBV20-1 to TRBJ2-5; D is perhaps TRBD2 (5 bases). The CDR3 runs to 13 residues. Germline CDR1 reads DFQATT; CDR2 reads SNEGSKA (reference sequence). V lost 0 bases, J lost 2 bases, and 7 bases lay in between. The CDR3 here is CSARDGGQETQYF. The CDR3 DNA sequence: TGCAGTGCTAGAGATGGAGGTCAAGAGACCCAGTACTTC.

V and J are TRBV5-1 and TRBJ2-7; 7 bases are a match to TRBD1. Germline values: CDR1 SGHRS, CDR2 YFSETQ. The CDR3 extends over 13 amino acids. J was trimmed by 5 bases and V by 3 bases; bases with no gene match: 5. CDR3 sequence: CASSWGTDNEQYF. DNA for the CDR3: TGCGCCAGCAGCTGGGGGACAGATAACGAGCAGTACTTC.

There are a few counts of this clonotype. A much larger clone differs by one base, so this may be a read error. The chain uses TRBV29-1 and TRBJ2-3; possible D gene TRBD2, 6 bases. V was clipped by 3 bases and J by 5 bases, with 6 bases between them. CDR1 and CDR2 (germline): SQVTM, ANQGSEA. This CDR3 is 11 amino acids long. CDR3 sequence reads: CSVDGGDTQYF. DNA of the CDR3: TGCAGCGTTGACGGGGGAGATACGCAGTATTTT.

The chain combines TRBV30 with TRBJ1-5; perhaps TRBD1 as D (5 bases). This CDR3 region has 16 residues. The germline CDR1 and CDR2 sequences are GTSNPN and SVGIG (reference sequence). V was clipped by 0 bases and J by 2 bases, with 14 bases between them. The CDR3 DNA reads TGTGCCTGGAGTGTACGGAGGGGCCAGGGCAATCAGCCCCAGCATTTT. It translates to CAWSVRRGQGNQPQHF.

The chain has TRBV12-3 or TRBV12-4 and TRBJ1-2, with D possibly matching TRBD1 (5 bases). This CDR3 region has 13 residues. V was shortened by 7 bases and J by 7 bases, with 16 bases between the two germline ends. The CDR3 protein is CASTGAGMRGYTF. The CDR3 DNA sequence: TGTGCCAGCACCGGGGCAGGCATGCGTGGCTACACCTTC.

This clonotype was observed a handful of times. This rearrangement joins TRBV20-1 to TRBJ2-4, with 9 bases that match TRBD2. CDR1 is DFQATT, CDR2 SNEGSKA, per germline (reference sequence). The V gene end was trimmed by 6 bases and the J gene end by 3 bases; junction bases not matched to a gene: 18. The CDR3 has 18 amino acids. CDR3 region: CSAPGSGAGGPGKNIQYF. DNA of the CDR3: TGCAGTGCCCCCGGGTCGGGGGCGGGAGGGCCAGGCAAAAACATTCAGTACTTC.

The sample holds many counts of this clonotype. The chain is built from TRBV21-1 and TRBJ2-5; the listed D gene, TRBD1, was not tested against the DNA. TRBV21-1 is a pseudogene segment. The CDR3 has 19 amino acids. In DNA form, the CDR3 reads TGTGCCAGCAGCAAATCTCCCCCCCCCGGGTGGCGGGTACAAGAGACCCAGTACTTC. Its translation: CASSKSPPPGWRVQETQYF.

The chain carries TRBV10-3 and TRBJ1-4; 7 bases line up with TRBD1. V was pared by 6 bases and J by 8 bases, with 12 bases of the junction left unmatched. The germline V gene encodes CDR1 ENHRY and CDR2 SYGVKD. This CDR3 has 15 amino acids. CDR3 nucleotide sequence: TGTGCCATCAGCGTAAACAGGGGCCCAACCGAAAAACTGTTTTTT. Translation gives CAISVNRGPTEKLFF.

This rearrangement joins TRBV7-2 to TRBJ1-2; tentative D call: TRBD1 (5 bases). CDR3 size: 14 residues. Germline V CDR1 and CDR2: SGHTA, FQGNSA. Trimming cost V 5 bases and J 6 bases, with 16 bases left between them. Written as DNA, the CDR3 is TGTGCCAGCAGCCCAAGACGGGGGACTCATGGCTACACCTTC. Protein product: CASSPRRGTHGYTF.

V gene TRBV27 combines with J gene TRBJ1-1, with D perhaps matching TRBD1 (5 bases). Trimming shortened V by 2 bases and J by 4 bases, and 14 bases separated the two germline ends. Germline V gene lookup returns CDR1 MNHEY and CDR2 SMNVEV (reference sequence). This CDR3 is built from 15 residues. The CDR3 region is CASSLVAGETTEAFF. The CDR3 DNA sequence: TGTGCCAGCAGTTTAGTGGCGGGGGAGACCACTGAAGCTTTCTTT.

The chain combines TRBV7-8 with TRBJ2-3, with TRBD2 matching over 7 bases. The germline V gene encodes CDR1 SGHVS and CDR2 FQNEAQ. With V trimmed by 3 bases and J by 3 bases, 6 bases remained unmatched. There are 15 residues in the CDR3. CDR3 nucleotides: TGTGCCAGCAGCTTTAGAGCGGGGATTACAGATACGCAGTATTTT. This gives the protein CASSFRAGITDTQYF.

The chain couples TRBV6-6 to TRBJ2-5; no clear D. The V gene's germline CDR1 is MNHNY and CDR2 SVGAGI (reference sequence). CDR3 length equals 14 residues. V shed 1 base and J shed 1 base, with 7 bases lying between them. The CDR3 DNA follows: TGTGCCAGCAGTTACTACGGTCGCCAAGAGACCCAGTACTTC. Translated, it gives CASSYYGRQETQYF.

The chain employs TRBV19 and TRBJ2-7; no clear D gene. The CDR3 is made up of 14 amino acids. CDR1 LNHDA and CDR2 SQIVND come from the germline V gene (reference sequence). Trimming shortened V by 9 bases and J by 3 bases, and 18 bases separated the two germline ends. The CDR3 sequence: CASSLDHNYYEQYF. In nucleotides, the CDR3 is TGTGCCAGCAGCTTAGATCACAACTACTACGAGCAGTACTTC. Complete variable domain (other parts from reference TRBV19 and TRBJ2-7): DGGITQSPKYLFRKEGQNVTLSCEQNLNHDAMYWYRQDPGQGLRLIYYSQIVNDFQKGDIAEGYSVSREKKESFPLTVTSAQKNPTAFYLCASSLDHNYYEQYFGPGTRLTVT.

Many counts were recorded for this clonotype. The rearrangement joins TRBV4-1 to TRBJ2-6, with D perhaps being TRBD1 or TRBD2 (5 bases each). The CDR3 has 20 amino acids. Germline CDR1 MGHRA, CDR2 YSYEKL. V was clipped by 0 bases and J by 0 bases, with 18 bases between them. CDR3 sequence reads: CASSQDTQGALSSGANVLTF. Here the CDR3 DNA reads TGCGCCAGCAGCCAAGACACCCAGGGAGCGTTGAGCTCTGGGGCCAACGTCCTGACTTTC.

The rearrangement joins TRBV9 to TRBJ2-5; D not resolved. The J call could be wrong; TRBJ2-7 is a better fit for the DNA end. This CDR3 is built from 13 residues. Germline V CDR1 and CDR2: SGDLS, YYNGEE. The CDR3 DNA reads as TGTGCCAGCAGCGTAGGGCGAACCCCCGAGCAGTACTTC. This translates into CASSVGRTPEQYF.

This clonotype was picked up a small number of times. The genes are TRBV7-2 and TRBJ2-7; 11 bases match TRBD2. This CDR3 comprises 16 residues. Trimming took 3 bases from V and 4 from J; bases not matched to a gene: 8. Germline CDR1 is SGHTA and CDR2 is FQGNSA. The CDR3 spells CASSFGPSGRSYEQYF. As DNA, the CDR3 is TGTGCCAGCAGCTTCGGCCCTAGCGGGAGGTCTTACGAGCAGTACTTC.

The rearrangement links TRBV7-9 to TRBJ1-5; D uncertain. The CDR3 covers 12 residues. V lost 9 bases to trimming and J lost 4 bases, with 10 bases between them. Germline lookup yields CDR1 SEHNR and CDR2 FQNEAQ (reference sequence). CDR3 residues: CASGEGNQPQHF. CDR3 in DNA: TGTGCCAGTGGAGAGGGAAATCAGCCCCAGCATTTT. The full variable domain, with the rest looked up from reference TRBV7-9 and TRBJ1-5, is DTGVSQNPRHKITKRGQNVTFRCDPISEHNRLYWYRQTLGQGPEFLTYFQNEAQLEKSRLLSDRFSAERPKGSFSTLEIQRTEQGDSAMYLCASGEGNQPQHFGDGTRLSIL.

V is TRBV5-6 and J is TRBJ2-2, with D perhaps given as TRBD1 or TRBD2 (6 bases each). Trimming took off 0 bases at V and 7 bases at J, with 13 bases between the two ends. The CDR3 runs 15 residues. CDR1 and CDR2 (germline): SGHDT, YYEEEE. The CDR3 DNA is TGTGCCAGCAGCTTGGGGGGGGCTCCTGGCGGGGAGCTGTTTTTT. Protein sequence: CASSLGGAPGGELFF. The full variable domain, its missing parts supplied by reference TRBV5-6 and TRBJ2-2, is DAGVTQSPTHLIKTRGQQVTLRCSPKSGHDTVSWYQQALGQGPQFIFQYYEEEERQRGNFPDRFSGHQFPNYSSELNVNALLLGDSALYLCASSLGGAPGGELFFGEGSRLTVL.